This TCR beta chain comes out of a study of control samples from healthy donors and cancer patients. Profiling relied on immunoSEQ multiplex PCR, and the TCRdb table lists in-frame clones only, not all of them. The repertoire holds tens of thousands of clones, around 70% seen once, with about a sixth in the top ten. V was pared by 5 bases and J by 2 bases, with 3 bases of the junction left unmatched. Germline CDR1 reads MNHEY; CDR2 reads SMNVEV (reference sequence). The length of the CDR3 is 13 residues. This clone is a singleton in its sample. The V call is TRBV27, the J call TRBJ2-7, with 7 bases fitting TRBD1. The clonotype comes from a male donor with melanoma. The sequencing input was formalin-fixed, paraffin-embedded tissue. The CDR3 loop is CASSPGQTYEQYF. DNA of the CDR3: TGTGCCAGCAGTCCGGGACAGACCTACGAGCAGTACTTC.